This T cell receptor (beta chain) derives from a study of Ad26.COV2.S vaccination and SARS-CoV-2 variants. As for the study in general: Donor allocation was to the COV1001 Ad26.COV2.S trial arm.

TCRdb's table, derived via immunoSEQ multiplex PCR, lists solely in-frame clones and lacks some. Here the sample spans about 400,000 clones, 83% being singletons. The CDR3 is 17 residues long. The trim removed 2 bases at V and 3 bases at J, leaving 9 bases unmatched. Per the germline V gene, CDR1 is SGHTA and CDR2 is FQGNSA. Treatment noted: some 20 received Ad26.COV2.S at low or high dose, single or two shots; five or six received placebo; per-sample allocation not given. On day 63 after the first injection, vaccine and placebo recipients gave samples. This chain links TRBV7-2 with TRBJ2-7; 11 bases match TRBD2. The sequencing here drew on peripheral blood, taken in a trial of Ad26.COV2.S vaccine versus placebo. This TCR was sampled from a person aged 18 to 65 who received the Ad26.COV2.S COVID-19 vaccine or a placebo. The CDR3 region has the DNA TGTGCCAGCAGCTTACGGCTAGCGGGGGGTCCCTTCTACGAGCAGTACTTC. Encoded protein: CASSLRLAGGPFYEQYF.